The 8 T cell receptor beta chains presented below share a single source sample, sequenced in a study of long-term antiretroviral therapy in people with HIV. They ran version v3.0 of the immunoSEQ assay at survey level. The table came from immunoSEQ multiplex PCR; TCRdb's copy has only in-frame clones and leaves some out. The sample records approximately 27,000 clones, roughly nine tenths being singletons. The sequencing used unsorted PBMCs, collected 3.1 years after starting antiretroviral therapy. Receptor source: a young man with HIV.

The CDR3 nucleotides are TGTGCCAGCAGTTTCAGGACAGCTGCCTACGAGCAGTACTTC. Residues: CASSFRTAAYEQYF. The genes are TRBV27 and TRBJ2-7, with a possible D match to TRBD1 (6 bases). This CDR3 region has 14 residues. Per the germline V gene, CDR1 is MNHEY and CDR2 is SMNVEV (reference sequence). The germline V and J ends were trimmed by 3 bases and 2 bases, with 11 bases remaining between them.

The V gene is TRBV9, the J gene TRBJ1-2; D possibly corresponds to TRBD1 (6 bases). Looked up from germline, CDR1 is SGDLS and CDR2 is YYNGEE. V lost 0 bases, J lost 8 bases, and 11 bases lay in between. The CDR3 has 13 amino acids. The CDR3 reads CASSVVTGQGYTF. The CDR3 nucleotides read TGTGCCAGCAGCGTAGTTACAGGGCAAGGCTACACCTTC.

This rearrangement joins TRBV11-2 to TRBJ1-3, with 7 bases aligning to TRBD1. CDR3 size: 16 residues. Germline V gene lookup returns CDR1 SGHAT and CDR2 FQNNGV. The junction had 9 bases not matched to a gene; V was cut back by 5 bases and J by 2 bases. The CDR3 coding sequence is TGTGCCAGCAGCGCCACCACAGGGGAGGCTGGAAACACCATATATTTT. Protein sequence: CASSATTGEAGNTIYF.

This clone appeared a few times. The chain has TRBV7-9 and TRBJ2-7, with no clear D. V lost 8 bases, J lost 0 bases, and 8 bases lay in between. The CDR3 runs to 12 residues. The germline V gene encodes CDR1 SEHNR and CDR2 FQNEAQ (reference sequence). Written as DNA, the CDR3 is TGTGCCAGCCTATCCCACTCCTACGAGCAGTACTTC. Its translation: CASLSHSYEQYF.

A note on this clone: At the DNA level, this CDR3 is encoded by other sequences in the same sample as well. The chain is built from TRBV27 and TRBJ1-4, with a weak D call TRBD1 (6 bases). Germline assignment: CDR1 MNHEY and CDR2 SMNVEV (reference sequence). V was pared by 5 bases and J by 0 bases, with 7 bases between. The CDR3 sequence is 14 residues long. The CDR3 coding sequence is TGTGCCAGCAGTCCAGGGGCAACTAATGAAAAACTGTTTTTT. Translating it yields CASSPGATNEKLFF.

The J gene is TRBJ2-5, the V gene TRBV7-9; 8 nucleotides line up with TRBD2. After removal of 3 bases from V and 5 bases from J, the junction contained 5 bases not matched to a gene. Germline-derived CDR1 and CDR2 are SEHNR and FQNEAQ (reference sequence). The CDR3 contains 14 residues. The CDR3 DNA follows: TGTGCCAGCAGCTTGGACGGGACTAGGGAGACCCAGTACTTC. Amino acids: CASSLDGTRETQYF. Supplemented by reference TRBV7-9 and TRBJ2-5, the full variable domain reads DTGVSQNPRHKITKRGQNVTFRCDPISEHNRLYWYRQTLGQGPEFLTYFQNEAQLEKSRLLSDRFSAERPKGSFSTLEIQRTEQGDSAMYLCASSLDGTRETQYFGPGTRLLVL.

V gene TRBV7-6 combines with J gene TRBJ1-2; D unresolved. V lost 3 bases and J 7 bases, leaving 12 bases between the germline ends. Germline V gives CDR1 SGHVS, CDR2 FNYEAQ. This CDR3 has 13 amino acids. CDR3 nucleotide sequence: TGTGCCAGCAGCTTGAGTGCCTGGGCTGGCTACACCTTC. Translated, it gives CASSLSAWAGYTF. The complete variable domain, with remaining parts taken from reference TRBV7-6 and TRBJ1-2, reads GAGVSQSPRYKVTKRGQDVALRCDPISGHVSLYWYRQALGQGPEFLTYFNYEAQQDKSGLPNDRFSAERPEGSISTLTIQRTEQRDSAMYRCASSLSAWAGYTFGSGTRLTVV.

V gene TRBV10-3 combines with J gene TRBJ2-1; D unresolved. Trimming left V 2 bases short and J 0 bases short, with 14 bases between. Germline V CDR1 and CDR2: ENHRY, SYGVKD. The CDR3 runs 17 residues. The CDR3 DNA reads TGTGCCATCAGTGAGGTATCGCAACTCAACTCCTACAATGAGCAGTTCTTC. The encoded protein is CAISEVSQLNSYNEQFF.